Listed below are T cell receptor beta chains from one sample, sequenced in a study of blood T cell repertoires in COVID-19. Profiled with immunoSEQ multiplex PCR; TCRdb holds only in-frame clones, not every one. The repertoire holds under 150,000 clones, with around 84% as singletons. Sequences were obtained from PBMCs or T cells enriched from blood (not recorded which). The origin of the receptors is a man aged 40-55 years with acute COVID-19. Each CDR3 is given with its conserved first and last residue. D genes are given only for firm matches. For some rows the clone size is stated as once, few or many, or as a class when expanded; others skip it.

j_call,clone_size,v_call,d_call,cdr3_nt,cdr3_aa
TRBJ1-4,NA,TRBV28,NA,TGTGCCAGCAGCGACTTCAGGGAATTTCAAAAACTGTTTTTT,CASSDFREFQKLFF
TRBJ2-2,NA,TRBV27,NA,TGTGCCAGCCGGGGGGCCGGGACCGGGGAGCTGTTTTTT,CASRGAGTGELFF
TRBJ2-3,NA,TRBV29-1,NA,TGCAGCGTTGATGGGGGGTGGACAGATACGCAGTATTTT,CSVDGGWTDTQYF
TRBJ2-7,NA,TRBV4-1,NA,TGCGCCAGCAGCCACTCAGGACTGTTATCCGACGAGCAGTACTTC,CASSHSGLLSDEQYF
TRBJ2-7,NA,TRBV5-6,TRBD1,TGTGCCAGCAGCTTGGGGACGGGACAGGGATCTTACGAGCAGTACTTC,CASSLGTGQGSYEQYF
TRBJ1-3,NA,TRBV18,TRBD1,TGTGCCAGCTCACCACCCAGGGGGAACACCATATATTTT,CASSPPRGNTIYF
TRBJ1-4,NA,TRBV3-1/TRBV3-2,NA,TGTGCCAGCAGCCCCGACAGGATGTTAGGAGAAAAACTGTTTTTT,CASSPDRMLGEKLFF
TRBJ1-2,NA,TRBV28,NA,TGTGCCAGCAGCCTTAGTGGCTATGGCTACACCTTC,CASSLSGYGYTF
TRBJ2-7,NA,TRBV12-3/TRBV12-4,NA,TGTGCCAGCAGTTTAGGGCAGGAATACGAGCAGTACTTC,CASSLGQEYEQYF
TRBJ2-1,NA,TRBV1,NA,TGCACCAGCAGCCAAGGACTAGCGGGGCCCCTCAGCTCCTACAATGAGCAGTTCTTC,CTSSQGLAGPLSSYNEQFF
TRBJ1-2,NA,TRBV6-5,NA,TGTGCCAGCAGTTTGACTGATACCTATGGCTACACCTTC,CASSLTDTYGYTF
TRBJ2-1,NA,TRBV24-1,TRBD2,TGTGCCACCAGTGACCCCGGACTAGCGGGAGGGAATGAGCAGTTCTTC,CATSDPGLAGGNEQFF
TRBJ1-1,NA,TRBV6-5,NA,TGTGCCAGCAGTTACTCGATTGGCGGGGGAACTGAAGCTTTCTTT,CASSYSIGGGTEAFF
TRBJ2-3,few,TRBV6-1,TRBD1,TGTGCCAGCAGTGAAATGGGGGACAGAGATACGCAGTATTTT,CASSEMGDRDTQYF
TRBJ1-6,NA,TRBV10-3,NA,TGTGCCATCAGAGGAAACAGAGATTCACCCCTCCACTTT,CAIRGNRDSPLHF
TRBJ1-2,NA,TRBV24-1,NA,TGTGCCACCACGAGGGGACACCGCGCCTATGGCTACACCTTC,CATTRGHRAYGYTF
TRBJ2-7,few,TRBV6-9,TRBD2,TGTGCCAGCAGTTCTCGGACTAGCAGTGACTACGAGCAGTACTTC,CASSSRTSSDYEQYF
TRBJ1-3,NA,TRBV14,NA,TGTGCCAGCAGCCAAGATCACGGGACTCACTCTGGAAACACCATATATTTT,CASSQDHGTHSGNTIYF
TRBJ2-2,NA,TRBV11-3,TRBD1,TGTGCCAGCAGGGAAGGACAGGGGTCCGGGGAGCTGTTTTTT,CASREGQGSGELFF
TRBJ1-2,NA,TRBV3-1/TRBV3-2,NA,TGTGCCAGCAGCCTCGGGGGCTATGGCTACACCTTC,CASSLGGYGYTF
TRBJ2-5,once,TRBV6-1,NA,TGTGCCAGCAGTGAACCCCCCTTAGTAGAGACCCAGTACTTC,CASSEPPLVETQYF
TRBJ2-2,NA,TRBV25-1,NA,TGTGCCAGCAGTAGTGAGACATCGAACACCGGGGAGCTGTTTTTT,CASSSETSNTGELFF
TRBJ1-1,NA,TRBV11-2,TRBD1,TGTGCCAGCAGATCGACAGGGACCACTGAAGCTTTCTTT,CASRSTGTTEAFF
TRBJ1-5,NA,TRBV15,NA,TGTTCGGCGGGGGGCGCAAATCAGCCCCAGCATTTT,CSAGGANQPQHF
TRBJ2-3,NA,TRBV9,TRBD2,TGTGCCAGCAGCTCTCATGGGGCGGGGGGCACAGATACGCAGTATTTT,CASSSHGAGGTDTQYF
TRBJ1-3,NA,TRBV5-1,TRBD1,TGCGCCAGCAGCTCGGGACAGTTGATGGGAAACACCATATATTTT,CASSSGQLMGNTIYF
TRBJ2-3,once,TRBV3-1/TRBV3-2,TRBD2,TGTGCCAGCAGCCAAAGATCAAAAACTAGCGGACGAGGAGATACGCAGTATTTT,CASSQRSKTSGRGDTQYF
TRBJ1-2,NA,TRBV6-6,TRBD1,TGTGCCAGCAGTTACGAGGGGGCGACGAACTATGGCTACACCTTC,CASSYEGATNYGYTF
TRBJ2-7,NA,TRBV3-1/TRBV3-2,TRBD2,TGTGCCAGCAGCGCTGATACTAGCGGGAGGGCCGTTTACGAGCAGTACTTC,CASSADTSGRAVYEQYF
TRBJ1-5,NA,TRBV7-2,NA,TGTGCCAGCAGTCCGTTATTGACAGTACCGAATCAGCCCCAGCATTTT,CASSPLLTVPNQPQHF
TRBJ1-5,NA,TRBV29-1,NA,TGCAGCGTTGAAGTGGCAGGGAGCAATCAGCCCCAGCATTTT,CSVEVAGSNQPQHF
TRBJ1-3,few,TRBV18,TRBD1,TGTGCCAGCTCACGGGACAGGGTTGGAAACACCATATATTTT,CASSRDRVGNTIYF
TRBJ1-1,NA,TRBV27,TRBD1,TGTGCCAGCAGTTTATTGGGGACAGGGTTGGGGACTGAAGCTTTCTTT,CASSLLGTGLGTEAFF
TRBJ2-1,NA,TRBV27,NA,TGTGCCAGCAGTACCGCGAGCGGAGAGCAGTTCTTC,CASSTASGEQFF
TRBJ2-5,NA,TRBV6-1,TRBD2,TGTGCCAGCAGTGAGATGGGGGGGATTAACCAAGAGACCCAGTACTTC,CASSEMGGINQETQYF
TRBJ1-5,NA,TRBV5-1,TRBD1,TGCGCCAGCAGTCCTGTTACAGGGGGGGATCAGCCCCAGCATTTT,CASSPVTGGDQPQHF
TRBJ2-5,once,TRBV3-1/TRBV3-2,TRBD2,TGTGCCAGCAGCCAAGGCACTAGCGGGAGTGGGGAGACCCAGTACTTC,CASSQGTSGSGETQYF
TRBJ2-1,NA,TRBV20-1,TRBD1,TGCAGTGCTAGTACAGGGGCGAGGGAGCAGTTCTTC,CSASTGAREQFF
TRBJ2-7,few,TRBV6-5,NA,TGTGCCAGCAACGGGCAGGGAGGCTCCTACGAGCAGTACTTC,CASNGQGGSYEQYF
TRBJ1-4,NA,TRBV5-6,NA,TGTGCCAGCAGCTCCCTCCGGGGGGATAATGAAAAACTGTTTTTT,CASSSLRGDNEKLFF
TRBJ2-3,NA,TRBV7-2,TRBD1,TGTGCCAGCAGCTTTAGACAGGGGAGCACAGATACGCAGTATTTT,CASSFRQGSTDTQYF
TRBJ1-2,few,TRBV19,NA,TGTGCCAGTAGTGCTTATGGGGCGAATCCTAACTATGGCTACACCTTC,CASSAYGANPNYGYTF
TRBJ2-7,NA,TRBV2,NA,TGTGCCAGCTCCGCTAACTACGAGCAGTACTTC,CASSANYEQYF
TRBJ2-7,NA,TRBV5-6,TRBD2,TGTGCCAGCAGCCTATCCTCGGCGGGAGCCCGGGGGGAGCAGTACTTC,CASSLSSAGARGEQYF
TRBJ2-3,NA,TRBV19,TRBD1,TGTGCCAGTAGTTCATGGGACAGGGGAGAAGGGGATACGCAGTATTTT,CASSSWDRGEGDTQYF
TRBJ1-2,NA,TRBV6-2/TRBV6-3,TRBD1,TGTGCCAGCAGTTACGGGACAGGGTCCGACACCTTC,CASSYGTGSDTF
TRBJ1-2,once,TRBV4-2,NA,TGTGCCAGCAGCCAAGACCCCAATGGGGAGGGCTACACCTTC,CASSQDPNGEGYTF
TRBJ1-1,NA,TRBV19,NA,TGTGCCAGTAGTCCTTGGGGAGAACAGTCCACTGAAGCTTTCTTT,CASSPWGEQSTEAFF
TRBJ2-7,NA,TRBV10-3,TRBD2,TGTGCCAGTGGTCGGGAGGGCACCTACGAGCAGTACTTC,CASGREGTYEQYF
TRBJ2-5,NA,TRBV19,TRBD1,TGTGCCAAACAAAGGGGGCGGGTGCCACAAGAGACCCAGTACTTC,CAKQRGRVPQETQYF
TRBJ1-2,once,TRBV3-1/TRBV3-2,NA,TGTGCCAGCAGCCAAGATACCAGTTGGGGCTACACCTTC,CASSQDTSWGYTF
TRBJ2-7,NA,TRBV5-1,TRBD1,TGCGCCAGCAGTTATAGTGTTGGACAGGCTGCCTACGAGCAGTACTTC,CASSYSVGQAAYEQYF
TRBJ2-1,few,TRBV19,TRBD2,TGTGCCAGTAGTCCCAGGGGACTAGCGGGGGGGCCGCGCAATGAGCAGTTCTTC,CASSPRGLAGGPRNEQFF
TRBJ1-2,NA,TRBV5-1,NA,TGCGCCAGCAGCTTGGCGGGGGGCCGCGGCTACACCTTC,CASSLAGGRGYTF